Below are 27 T cell receptor beta chains sequenced from a single sample in a study of CD8 T cells in ankylosing spondylitis. General study points: Characteristic of ankylosing spondylitis blood, it appeared, was a TCR beta motif comprising roughly eight highly homologous variants.

No antigen is known for these receptors. Each CDR3 protein is one row after TCRdb ran MiXCR on the 5' RACE reads. Of around 890,000 distinct CDR3 sequences listed, 10% to 15% are singletons. Sequences were obtained from blood, either unsorted or a sorted T cell fraction (not recorded which). Source of these receptors: a male donor with ankylosing spondylitis.

The chain links TRBV12-3 or TRBV12-4 to TRBJ2-7; 7 nucleotides agree with TRBD1. The CDR3 has 13 amino acids. J lost 9 bases, V lost 6 bases, and 11 bases had no gene match. The CDR3 here is CASSQTGLEPQYF. The CDR3 coding sequence is TGTGCCAGCAGCCAGACAGGGTTGGAGCCGCAGTACTTC.

This clonotype was seen repeatedly, ten times or more. The chain is built from TRBV5-1 and TRBJ2-1; a possible D gene is TRBD2 (5 bases). Trimming removed 3 bases from V and 0 bases from J, with 10 bases in between. Germline loops: CDR1 SGHRS, CDR2 YFSETQ. The CDR3 spans 15 residues. The CDR3 loop reads CASSSAVYSYNEQFF. The CDR3 DNA is TGCGCCAGCAGCTCAGCGGTTTACTCCTACAATGAGCAGTTCTTC.

V is TRBV4-2 and J is TRBJ2-1; unclear D gene. Germline-derived CDR1 and CDR2 are LGHNA and YNFKEQ. This CDR3 is built from 18 residues. V lost 4 bases to trimming and J lost 10 bases, with 29 bases between them. CDR3 coding DNA: TGTGCCAGCAGCCTCCAACCCCGATCGCCCGGGCAAGGCGGAGAGCAGTTCTTC. As protein: CASSLQPRSPGQGGEQFF.

This rearrangement joins TRBV20-1 to TRBJ2-7; 8 bases map to TRBD2. The germline V gene encodes CDR1 DFQATT and CDR2 SNEGSKA (reference sequence). The CDR3 consists of 13 residues. V was clipped by 5 bases and J by 2 bases; unmatched bases: 5. The CDR3 protein is CSARGGIAYEQYF. The CDR3 bases are TGCAGTGCTCGGGGGGGGATCGCCTACGAGCAGTACTTC.

Ten or more counts support this clonotype. This rearrangement joins TRBV29-1 to TRBJ2-3; a possible D gene is TRBD2 (6 bases). The CDR3 spans 13 residues. Germline-derived CDR1 and CDR2 are SQVTM and ANQGSEA. Trimming cost V 4 bases and J 2 bases, with 10 bases left between them. The CDR3 loop is CSVVGGITDTQYF. The CDR3, as DNA: TGCAGCGTTGTTGGGGGGATCACAGATACGCAGTATTTT.

The genes are TRBV6-2 or TRBV6-3 and TRBJ2-2; D is unclear. The V end lost 3 bases, the J end lost 5 bases, and 7 bases lay between the germline ends. Looked up from germline, CDR1 is MNHEY and CDR2 is SVGEGT. The CDR3 sequence is 13 residues long. The CDR3 DNA reads TGTGCCAGCAGTTATAAGGGTACCGGGGAGCTGTTTTTT. This gives the protein CASSYKGTGELFF.

This rearrangement joins TRBV28 to TRBJ2-2; 10 nucleotides line up with TRBD1. The V gene end was trimmed by 5 bases and the J gene end by 7 bases; junction bases not matched to a gene: 10. Per the germline V gene, CDR1 is MDHEN and CDR2 is SYDVKM. The CDR3 is 16 amino acids. The CDR3 DNA reads as TGTGCCAGCAGTCAACCGGGACAGGGGCTTGGCGGGGAGCTGTTTTTT. As protein: CASSQPGQGLGGELFF.

This clonotype has a single count. The rearrangement links TRBV12-3 or TRBV12-4 to TRBJ2-3; TRBD2 aligns across 12 bases. The CDR3 spans 18 residues. V shed 10 bases and J 4 bases; nucleotides not matched to a gene: 18. CDR3 residues: CATHRGLAGRPGADTQYF. CDR3 sequence (DNA): TGTGCCACCCATCGCGGACTAGCGGGGCGGCCGGGCGCAGATACGCAGTATTTT.

This clonotype came up many times. The rearrangement links TRBV12-3 or TRBV12-4 to TRBJ2-2, with a tentative D call TRBD1 (6 bases). V was trimmed by 5 bases and J by 6 bases, leaving 13 bases between them. The CDR3 covers 14 residues. CDR3 bases: TGTGCCAGCAGTACTACAGGGTTTCCCGGGGAGCTGTTTTTT. It is translated as CASSTTGFPGELFF.

This clonotype has just a few counts. The chain joins TRBV7-2 to TRBJ2-3; TRBD2 matches 7 bases. The J segment lost 8 bases and the V segment lost 1 base, leaving 15 bases of the junction unmatched. Germline V gene sequence: CDR1 SGHTA, CDR2 FQGNSA. The CDR3 runs 17 residues. The CDR3: CASSLGFASGETGTQYF. CDR3 nucleotide sequence: TGTGCCAGCAGCTTAGGGTTTGCGAGCGGGGAAACTGGTACGCAGTATTTT.

The chain has TRBV20-1 and TRBJ1-2, with unresolved D. The CDR3 has 13 residues. The germline CDR1 and CDR2 sequences are DFQATT and SNEGSKA (reference sequence). Deletions cut 6 bases from V and 2 bases from J, with 13 bases between. The CDR3 region has the DNA TGCAGTGCCTTCGTTACACCGAACTATGGCTACACCTTC. This sequence encodes CSAFVTPNYGYTF.

This clonotype was counted between two and nine times. The chain carries TRBV20-1 and TRBJ2-3; D may match TRBD1 or TRBD2 (5 bases each). Germline assignment: CDR1 DFQATT and CDR2 SNEGSKA (reference sequence). This CDR3 has 13 amino acids. V lost 8 bases to trimming and J lost 5 bases, with 17 bases between them. The CDR3 loop is CSSGPWGRDTQYF. The CDR3 nucleotides are TGCAGTTCGGGACCGTGGGGCAGAGATACGCAGTATTTT.

This clonotype was seen a handful of times. J is TRBJ1-2 and V is TRBV5-1, with TRBD1 matching 9 bases. J lost 2 bases, V lost 3 bases, and 5 bases had no gene match. The CDR3 consists of 15 residues. Germline-derived CDR1 and CDR2 are SGHRS and YFSETQ. The CDR3 region has the DNA TGCGCCAGCAGCTACAGGGGGCCAATGAACTATGGCTACACCTTC. Encoded protein: CASSYRGPMNYGYTF.

This clonotype has only a few counts. The chain carries TRBV6-1 and TRBJ2-7; 8 nucleotides agree with TRBD1. The length of the CDR3 is 15 residues. V lost 4 bases and J lost 3; bases outside the gene matches: 8. The germline CDR1 and CDR2 sequences are MNHNS and SASEGT. The CDR3 region is CASSAYPGQGYEQYF. Written as DNA, the CDR3 is TGTGCCAGCAGTGCCTACCCCGGACAGGGCTACGAGCAGTACTTC.

This clonotype has only a few counts. V usage is TRBV10-1 and J usage is TRBJ2-1; tentative D call: TRBD2 (5 bases). Germline CDR1 is WNHNN and CDR2 is SYGVQD (reference sequence). This CDR3 is built from 15 residues. V lost 6 bases and J 6 bases, leaving 18 bases between the germline ends. CDR3 sequence: CASRYTEVPPNEQFF. In DNA, the CDR3 is TGCGCCAGCAGATATACGGAGGTTCCCCCCAATGAGCAGTTCTTC.

Only a few counts were recorded for this clonotype. V is TRBV28 and J is TRBJ2-7; TRBD1 might be the D (6 bases). Germline V CDR1 and CDR2: MDHEN, SYDVKM. Between the trimmed V and J ends, which lost 6 bases and 2 bases, there was a span of 17 bases. This CDR3 spans 15 amino acids. The CDR3 sequence: CASSILTGSPYEQYF. In DNA form, the CDR3 reads TGTGCCAGCAGCATCCTCACAGGGTCCCCCTACGAGCAGTACTTC.

This sequence joins TRBV20-1 and TRBJ2-7; 8 bases align to TRBD1. The CDR3 has 14 amino acids. Germline V CDR1 and CDR2: DFQATT, SNEGSKA (reference sequence). The V segment lost 6 bases and the J segment 2 bases; nucleotides outside the gene matches: 9. The CDR3 DNA follows: TGCAGTGCCAACCGACAGGGGTGGGCCTACGAGCAGTACTTC. Residues: CSANRQGWAYEQYF.

This clonotype has more than one count but fewer than ten. This chain joins TRBV14 and TRBJ2-6, with D perhaps matching TRBD1 (6 bases). Trimming removed 3 bases from V and 0 bases from J, with 9 bases in between. The germline V gene encodes CDR1 SGHDN and CDR2 FVKESK. There are 16 residues in the CDR3. The CDR3 DNA follows: TGTGCCAGCAGCCACCTGGACAGCTCTGGGGCCAACGTCCTGACTTTC. It is translated as CASSHLDSSGANVLTF. Variable domain in full (rest from reference TRBV14 and TRBJ2-6): EAGVTQFPSHSVIEKGQTVTLRCDPISGHDNLYWYRRVMGKEIKFLLHFVKESKQDESGMPNNRFLAERTGGTYSTLKVQPAELEDSGVYFCASSHLDSSGANVLTFGAGSRLTVL.

The rearrangement links TRBV6-2 or TRBV6-3 to TRBJ1-2; D remains ambiguous. The CDR3 is 13 amino acids. V was cut by 5 bases and J by 4 bases, with 11 bases left in between. CDR1 is MNHEY, CDR2 SVGEGT, per germline. The CDR3 DNA sequence: TGTGCCAGCAGTGATGACTGGGCCTATGGCTACACCTTC. Its translation: CASSDDWAYGYTF.

Many counts were recorded for this clonotype. The J gene is TRBJ2-1, the V gene TRBV29-1; maybe TRBD1 (5 bases). Germline CDR1 is SQVTM and CDR2 is ANQGSEA. The CDR3 has 12 residues. Trimming pared 4 bases from V and 8 bases from J, leaving 12 bases between. This CDR3 is CSVARGWDEQFF. The CDR3 DNA sequence: TGCAGCGTTGCTAGGGGTTGGGATGAGCAGTTCTTC.

This clonotype has only a few counts. The chain recombines TRBV15 with TRBJ2-3, with D perhaps matching TRBD2 (5 bases). V shed 0 bases and J shed 5 bases, with 9 bases lying between them. This CDR3 is 14 amino acids long. Germline V gene sequence: CDR1 LNHNV, CDR2 YYDKDF (reference sequence). The CDR3 reads CATSRDYAGDTQYF. The CDR3 coding sequence is TGTGCCACCAGCAGAGATTACGCGGGAGATACGCAGTATTTT.

V and J are TRBV20-1 and TRBJ1-1; possibly TRBD1 for D (6 bases). The CDR3 loop spans 14 amino acids. V was pared by 6 bases and J by 5 bases, with 19 bases between. Germline CDR1 and CDR2: DFQATT and SNEGSKA (reference sequence). The DNA for the CDR3 is TGCAGTGCCCTCACAGGGACGGTGGGAACTGAAGCTTTCTTT. Translated, it gives CSALTGTVGTEAFF.

V gene TRBV20-1 combines with J gene TRBJ2-3; D might be TRBD2 (6 bases). The CDR3 sequence is 14 residues long. Germline assignment: CDR1 DFQATT and CDR2 SNEGSKA (reference sequence). Trimming removed 3 bases from V and 0 bases from J, with 10 bases in between. The CDR3 spells CSARYGSSTDTQYF. The CDR3 DNA follows: TGCAGTGCTAGGTACGGGAGCAGCACAGATACGCAGTATTTT.

This clonotype was counted ten times or more. The genes are TRBV7-2 and TRBJ1-4; D gene unclear. Germline V CDR1 and CDR2: SGHTA, FQGNSA. Deletions cut 5 bases from V and 0 bases from J, with 4 bases between. The CDR3 sequence is 13 residues long. Written as DNA, the CDR3 is TGTGCCAGCAGCACTTCAACTAATGAAAAACTGTTTTTT. Protein: CASSTSTNEKLFF.

In its sample, this clonotype was seen many times. The chain employs TRBV7-6 and TRBJ2-5, with 7 bases aligning to TRBD2. Trimming at V came to 5 bases and at J to 2 bases, leaving 8 bases not matched to a gene. The CDR3 has 15 amino acids. The germline CDR1 and CDR2 sequences are SGHVS and FNYEAQ. The CDR3, as DNA: TGTGCCAGCAGCCCTACTCCTAGCGGACAAGAGACCCAGTACTTC. Amino acid sequence: CASSPTPSGQETQYF.

The V and J genes are TRBV11-2 and TRBJ2-2; no firm D call. V was clipped by 6 bases and J by 0 bases, with 8 bases between them. CDR1 is SGHAT, CDR2 FQNNGV, per germline. The CDR3 is made up of 14 amino acids. CDR3 DNA: TGTGCCAGCAGACCGATGGCGAACACCGGGGAGCTGTTTTTT. Its translation is CASRPMANTGELFF.

This clonotype was picked up many times. This chain connects TRBV6-1 to TRBJ2-1, with 9 nucleotides matching TRBD1. Germline assignment: CDR1 MNHNS and CDR2 SASEGT. CDR3 length: 15 amino acids. Trimming cost V 3 bases and J 4 bases; bases outside gene matches: 4. The CDR3 bases are TGTGCCAGCAGTGAGGGACAGGGATCTTACAATGAGCAGTTCTTC. Residues: CASSEGQGSYNEQFF.